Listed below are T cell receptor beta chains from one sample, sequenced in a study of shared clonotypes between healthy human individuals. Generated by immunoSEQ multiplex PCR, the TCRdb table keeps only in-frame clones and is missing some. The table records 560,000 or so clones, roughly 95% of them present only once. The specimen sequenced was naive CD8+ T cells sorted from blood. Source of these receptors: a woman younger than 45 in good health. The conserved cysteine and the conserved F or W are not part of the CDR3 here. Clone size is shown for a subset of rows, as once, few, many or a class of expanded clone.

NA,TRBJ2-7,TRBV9,ASSVAASGTYEQY
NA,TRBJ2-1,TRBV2,AGWGLAGYNEQF
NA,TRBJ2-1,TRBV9,ASSADSGMPYNEQF
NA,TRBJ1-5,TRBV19,ASSIPPGQPQH
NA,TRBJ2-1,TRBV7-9,ASSFTLAGGAYNEQF
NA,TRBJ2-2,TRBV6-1,ASSIAGGAGELF
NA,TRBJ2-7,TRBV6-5,ASRGTGTYEQY
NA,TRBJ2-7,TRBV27,ASSSAGDLNEQY
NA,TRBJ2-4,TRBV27,ASSQGALNIQY
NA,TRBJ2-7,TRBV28,ASRPQGTYEQY
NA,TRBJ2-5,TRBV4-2,ASSQDPGQETQY
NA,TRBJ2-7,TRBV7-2,ASSLGPSSYEQY
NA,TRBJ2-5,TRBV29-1,SVVVRGGQETQY
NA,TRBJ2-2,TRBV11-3,ASSLGVPGELF
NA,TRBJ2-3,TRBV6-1,ASSLGEVTQY
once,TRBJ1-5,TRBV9,ASSVAGVNQPQH
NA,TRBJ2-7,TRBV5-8,ASSLRSDREM
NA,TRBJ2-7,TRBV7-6,ASSLVAGARTLEQY
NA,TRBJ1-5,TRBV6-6,ASEQGKYSNQPQH
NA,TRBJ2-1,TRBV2,ASTEGAIEQF
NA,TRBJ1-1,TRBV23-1,ASTGSTEAF
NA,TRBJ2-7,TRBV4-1,ASSQLRDGSYEQY
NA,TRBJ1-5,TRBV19,ASSMDSWVYEPQH
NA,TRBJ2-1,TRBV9,ASSVAWREDSYNEQF
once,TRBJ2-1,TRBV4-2,ASSPRLAGWDEQF
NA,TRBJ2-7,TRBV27,ASSYLAGGRYEQY
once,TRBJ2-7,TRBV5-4,ASSYEQDYEQY
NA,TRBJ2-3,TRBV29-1,SVTLITDGISTDTQY
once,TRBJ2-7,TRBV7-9,ASTLLNYEQY
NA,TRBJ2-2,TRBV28,ASSPGQSNTGELF
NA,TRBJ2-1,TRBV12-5,ASGLEGTSSERNEQF
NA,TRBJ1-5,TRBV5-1,ASSIDPRNQPQH
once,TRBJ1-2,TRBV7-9,ASSLGRGGYT
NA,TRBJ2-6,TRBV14,ASSQVEISGANVLT
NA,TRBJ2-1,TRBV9,ASSVESSTYNEQF
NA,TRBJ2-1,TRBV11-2,ASSLEVAGVGYNEQF
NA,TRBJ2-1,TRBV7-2,ASSFGQGAWNEQF
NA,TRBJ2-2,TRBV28,ASSLPEDRENTGELF